The entry below describes one T cell receptor (beta chain). The V gene's germline CDR1 is SGHKS and CDR2 YYEKEE (reference sequence). The V end lost 4 bases, the J end lost 2 bases, and 15 bases lay between the germline ends. The CDR3 contains 15 residues. This entry is derived from a study of neurological immune-mediated disorders. Each CDR3 protein gets one entry after TCRdb re-called the 5' RACE reads with MiXCR. The profile shows approximately 60,000 distinct CDR3 sequences, roughly 4.4% of them singletons. The sequenced sample consisted of PBMCs. The chain links TRBV5-5 to TRBJ1-2; D not certain. The sequence derives from a man over 45 with multiple sclerosis. CDR3 nucleotides: TGTGCCAGCAGCCCACGAGAAGGGCTCAACTATGGCTACACCTTC. This gives the protein CASSPREGLNYGYTF.